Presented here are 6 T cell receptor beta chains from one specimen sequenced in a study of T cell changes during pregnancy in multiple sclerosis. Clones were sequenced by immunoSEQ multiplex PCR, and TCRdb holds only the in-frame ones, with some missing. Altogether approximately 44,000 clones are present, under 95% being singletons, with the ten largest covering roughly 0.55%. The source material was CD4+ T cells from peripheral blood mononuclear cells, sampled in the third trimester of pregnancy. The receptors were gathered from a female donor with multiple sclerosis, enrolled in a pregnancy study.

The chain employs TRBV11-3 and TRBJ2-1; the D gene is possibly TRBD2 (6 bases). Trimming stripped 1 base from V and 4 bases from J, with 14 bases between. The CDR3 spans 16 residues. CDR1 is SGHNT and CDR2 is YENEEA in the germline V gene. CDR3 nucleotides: TGTGCCAGCAGCTTAGGGGGGGATGGGGTTTACAATGAGCAGTTCTTC. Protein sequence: CASSLGGDGVYNEQFF.

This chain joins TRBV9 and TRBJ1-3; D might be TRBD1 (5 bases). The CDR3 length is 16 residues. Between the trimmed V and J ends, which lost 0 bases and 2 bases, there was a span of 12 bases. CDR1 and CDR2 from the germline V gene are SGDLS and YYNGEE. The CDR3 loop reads CASSVGRRGAGNTIYF. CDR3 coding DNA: TGTGCCAGCAGCGTAGGAAGAAGGGGTGCTGGAAACACCATATATTTT. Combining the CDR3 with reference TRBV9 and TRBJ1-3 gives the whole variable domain DSGVTQTPKHLITATGQRVTLRCSPRSGDLSVYWYQQSLDQGLQFLIQYYNGEERAKGNILERFSAQQFPDLHSELNLSSLELGDSALYFCASSVGRRGAGNTIYFGEGSWLTVV.

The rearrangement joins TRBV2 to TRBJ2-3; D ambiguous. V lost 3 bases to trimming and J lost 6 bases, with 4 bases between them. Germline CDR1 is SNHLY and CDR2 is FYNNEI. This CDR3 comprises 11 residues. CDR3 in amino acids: CASSDRDTQYF. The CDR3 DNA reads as TGTGCCAGCAGTGACCGGGATACGCAGTATTTT.

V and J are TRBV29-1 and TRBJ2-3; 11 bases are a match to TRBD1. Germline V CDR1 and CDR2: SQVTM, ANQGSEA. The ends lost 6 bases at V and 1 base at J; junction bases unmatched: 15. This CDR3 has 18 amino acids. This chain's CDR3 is CSVEPGQGDFWGTDTQYF. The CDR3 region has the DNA TGCAGCGTAGAACCGGGACAGGGGGATTTTTGGGGCACAGATACGCAGTATTTT.

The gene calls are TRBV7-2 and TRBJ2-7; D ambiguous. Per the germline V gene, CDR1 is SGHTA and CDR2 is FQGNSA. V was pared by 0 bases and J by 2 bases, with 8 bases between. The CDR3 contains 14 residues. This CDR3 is CASSLAGTTYEQYF. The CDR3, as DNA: TGTGCCAGCAGCTTAGCGGGCACGACCTACGAGCAGTACTTC. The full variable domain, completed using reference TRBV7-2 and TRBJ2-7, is GAGVSQSPSNKVTEKGKDVELRCDPISGHTALYWYRQSLGQGLEFLIYFQGNSAPDKSGLPSDRFSAERTGGSVSTLTIQRTQQEDSAVYLCASSLAGTTYEQYFGPGTRLTVT.

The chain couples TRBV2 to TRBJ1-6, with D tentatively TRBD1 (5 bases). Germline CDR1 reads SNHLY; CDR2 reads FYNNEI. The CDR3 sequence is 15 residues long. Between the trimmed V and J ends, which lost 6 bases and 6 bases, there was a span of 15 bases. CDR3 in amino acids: CASSFRDSSNSPLHF. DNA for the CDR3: TGTGCCAGCAGCTTTCGGGACTCGAGTAATTCACCCCTCCACTTT.